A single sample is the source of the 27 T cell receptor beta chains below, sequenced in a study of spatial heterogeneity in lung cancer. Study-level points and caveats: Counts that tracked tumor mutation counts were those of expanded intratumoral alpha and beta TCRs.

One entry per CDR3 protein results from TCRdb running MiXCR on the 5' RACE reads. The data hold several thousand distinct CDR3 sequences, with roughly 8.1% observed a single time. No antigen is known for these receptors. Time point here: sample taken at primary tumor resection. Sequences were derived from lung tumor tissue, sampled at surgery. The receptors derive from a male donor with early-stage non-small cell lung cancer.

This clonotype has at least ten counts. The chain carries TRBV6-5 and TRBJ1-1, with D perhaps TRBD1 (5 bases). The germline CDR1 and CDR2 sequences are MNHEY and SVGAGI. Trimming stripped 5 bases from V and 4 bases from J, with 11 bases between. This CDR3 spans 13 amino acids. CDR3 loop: CASSEGLSTEAFF. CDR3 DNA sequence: TGTGCCAGCAGTGAGGGGCTGAGCACTGAAGCTTTCTTT.

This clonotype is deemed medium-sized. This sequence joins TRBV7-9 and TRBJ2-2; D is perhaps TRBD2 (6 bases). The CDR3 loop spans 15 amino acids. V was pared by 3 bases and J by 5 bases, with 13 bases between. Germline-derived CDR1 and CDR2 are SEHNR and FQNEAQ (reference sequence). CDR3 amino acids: CASSFARGGTGELFF. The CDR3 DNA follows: TGTGCCAGCAGCTTCGCGCGGGGAGGAACCGGGGAGCTGTTTTTT.

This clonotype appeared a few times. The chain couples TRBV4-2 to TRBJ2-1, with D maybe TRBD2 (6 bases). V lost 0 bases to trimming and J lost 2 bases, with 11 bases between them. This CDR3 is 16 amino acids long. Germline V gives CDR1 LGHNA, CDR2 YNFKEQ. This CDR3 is CASSQDPIAAYNEQFF. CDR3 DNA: TGTGCCAGCAGCCAAGATCCTATAGCGGCCTACAATGAGCAGTTCTTC.

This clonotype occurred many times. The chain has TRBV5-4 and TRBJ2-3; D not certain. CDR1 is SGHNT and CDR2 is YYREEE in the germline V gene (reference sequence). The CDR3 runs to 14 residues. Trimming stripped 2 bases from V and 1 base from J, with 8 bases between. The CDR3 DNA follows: TGTGCCAGCAGCTTTCGCGGCGGCACAGATACGCAGTATTTT. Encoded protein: CASSFRGGTDTQYF. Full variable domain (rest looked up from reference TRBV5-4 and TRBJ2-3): ETGVTQSPTHLIKTRGQQVTLRCSSQSGHNTVSWYQQALGQGPQFIFQYYREEENGRGNFPPRFSGLQFPNYSSELNVNALELDDSALYLCASSFRGGTDTQYFGPGTRLTVL.

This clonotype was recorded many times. The CDR3 DNA reads TGTGCCAGCAGCTTAGGAAGCGGGGAGGACACCGGGGAGCTGTTTTTT. Translated, it gives CASSLGSGEDTGELFF. This chain joins TRBV9 and TRBJ2-2; 7 bases agree with TRBD2. Germline CDR1 SGDLS, CDR2 YYNGEE. This CDR3 is 16 amino acids long. V was pared by 4 bases and J by 3 bases, with 9 bases of the junction left unmatched.

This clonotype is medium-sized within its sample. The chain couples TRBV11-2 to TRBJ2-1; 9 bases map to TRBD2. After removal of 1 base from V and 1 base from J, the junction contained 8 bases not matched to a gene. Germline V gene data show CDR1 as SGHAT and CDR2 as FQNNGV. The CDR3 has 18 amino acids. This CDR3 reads CASSLVFGSGGSYNEQFF. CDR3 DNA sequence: TGTGCCAGCAGCTTAGTATTTGGGAGCGGGGGGTCCTACAATGAGCAGTTCTTC. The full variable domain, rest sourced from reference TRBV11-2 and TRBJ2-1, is EAGVAQSPRYKIIEKRQSVAFWCNPISGHATLYWYQQILGQGPKLLIQFQNNGVVDDSQLPKDRFSAERLKGVDSTLKIQPAKLEDSAVYLCASSLVFGSGGSYNEQFFGPGTRLTVL.

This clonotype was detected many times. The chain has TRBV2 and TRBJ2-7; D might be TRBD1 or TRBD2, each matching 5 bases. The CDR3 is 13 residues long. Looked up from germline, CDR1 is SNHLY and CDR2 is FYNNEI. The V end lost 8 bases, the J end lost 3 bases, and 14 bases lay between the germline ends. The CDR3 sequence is CASGQDTSYEQYF. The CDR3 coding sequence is TGTGCCAGCGGGCAGGACACTAGCTACGAGCAGTACTTC.

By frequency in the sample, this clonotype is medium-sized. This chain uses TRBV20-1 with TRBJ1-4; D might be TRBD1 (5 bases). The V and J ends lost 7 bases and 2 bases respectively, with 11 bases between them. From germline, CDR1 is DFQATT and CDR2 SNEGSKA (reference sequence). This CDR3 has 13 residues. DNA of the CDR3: TGCAGTGTCCAGGGATATACTAATGAAAAACTGTTTTTT. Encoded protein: CSVQGYTNEKLFF.

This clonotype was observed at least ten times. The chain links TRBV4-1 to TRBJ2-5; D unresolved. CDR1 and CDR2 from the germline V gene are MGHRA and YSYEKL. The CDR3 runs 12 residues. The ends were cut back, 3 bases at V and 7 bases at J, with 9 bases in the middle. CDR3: CASSHARGTQYF. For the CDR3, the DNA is TGCGCCAGCAGCCACGCCAGAGGGACCCAGTACTTC.

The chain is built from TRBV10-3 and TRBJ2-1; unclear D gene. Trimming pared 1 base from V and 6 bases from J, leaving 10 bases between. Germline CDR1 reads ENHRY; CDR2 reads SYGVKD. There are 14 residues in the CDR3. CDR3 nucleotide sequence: TGTGCCATCAGTGAGTTTGGTCTTTCCAATGAGCAGTTCTTC. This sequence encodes CAISEFGLSNEQFF.

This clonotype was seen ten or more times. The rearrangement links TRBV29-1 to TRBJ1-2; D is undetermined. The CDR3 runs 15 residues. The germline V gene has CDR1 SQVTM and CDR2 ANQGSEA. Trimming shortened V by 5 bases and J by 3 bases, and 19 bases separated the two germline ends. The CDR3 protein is CSVLRFWLGDYGYTF. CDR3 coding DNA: TGCAGCGTTTTGCGGTTTTGGCTGGGCGACTATGGCTACACCTTC.

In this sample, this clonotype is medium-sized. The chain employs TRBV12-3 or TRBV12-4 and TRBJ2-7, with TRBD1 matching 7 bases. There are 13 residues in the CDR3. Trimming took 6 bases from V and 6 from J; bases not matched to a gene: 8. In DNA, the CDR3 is TGTGCCAGCAGCCACGAGACAGGGCCCGAGCAGTACTTC. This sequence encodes CASSHETGPEQYF.

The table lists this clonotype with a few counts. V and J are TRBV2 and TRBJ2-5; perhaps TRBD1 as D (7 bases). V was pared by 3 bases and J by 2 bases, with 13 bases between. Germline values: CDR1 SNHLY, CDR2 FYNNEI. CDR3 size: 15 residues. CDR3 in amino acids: CASSEEGAAQETQYF. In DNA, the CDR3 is TGTGCCAGCAGTGAGGAGGGGGCCGCGCAAGAGACCCAGTACTTC.

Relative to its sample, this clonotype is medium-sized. Here the CDR3 reads CASSLEQGGHTDTQYF. The CDR3 DNA follows: TGCGCCAGCAGCTTGGAACAGGGAGGGCACACAGATACGCAGTATTTT. The rearrangement uses TRBV5-1 and TRBJ2-3; a possible D gene is TRBD2 (7 bases). Trimming shortened V by 0 bases and J by 2 bases, and 13 bases separated the two germline ends. The CDR3 has 16 amino acids. Germline V lookup: CDR1 SGHRS, CDR2 YFSETQ.

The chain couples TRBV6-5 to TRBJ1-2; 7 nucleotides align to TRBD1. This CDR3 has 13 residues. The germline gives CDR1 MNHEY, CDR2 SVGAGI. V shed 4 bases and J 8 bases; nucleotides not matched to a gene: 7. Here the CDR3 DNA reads TGTGCCAGCAGTTCCGGGACAGCAAGAGGCTACACCTTC. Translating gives CASSSGTARGYTF.

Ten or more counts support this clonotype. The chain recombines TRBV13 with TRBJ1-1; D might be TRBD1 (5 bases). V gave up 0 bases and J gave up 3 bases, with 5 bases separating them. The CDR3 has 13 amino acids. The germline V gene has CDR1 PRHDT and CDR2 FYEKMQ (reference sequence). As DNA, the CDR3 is TGTGCCAGCAGCTTAGGCAGGGACACTGAAGCTTTCTTT. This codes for CASSLGRDTEAFF.

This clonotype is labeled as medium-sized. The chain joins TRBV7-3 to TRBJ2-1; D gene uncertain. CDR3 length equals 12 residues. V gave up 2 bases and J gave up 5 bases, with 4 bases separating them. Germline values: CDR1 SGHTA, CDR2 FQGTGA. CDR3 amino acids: CASSLADNEQFF. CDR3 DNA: TGTGCCAGCAGCTTAGCAGACAATGAGCAGTTCTTC.

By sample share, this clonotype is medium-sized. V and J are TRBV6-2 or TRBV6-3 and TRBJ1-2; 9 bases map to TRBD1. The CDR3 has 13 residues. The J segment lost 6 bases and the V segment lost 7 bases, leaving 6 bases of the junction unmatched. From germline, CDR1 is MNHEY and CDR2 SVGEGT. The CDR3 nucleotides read TGTGCCAGCACCGCGACAGGGGGGAATGGCTACACCTTC. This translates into CASTATGGNGYTF.

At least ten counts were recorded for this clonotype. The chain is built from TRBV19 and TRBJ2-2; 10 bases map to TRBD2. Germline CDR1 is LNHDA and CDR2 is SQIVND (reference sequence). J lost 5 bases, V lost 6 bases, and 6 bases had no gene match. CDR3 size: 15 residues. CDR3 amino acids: CASSPSGSGTGELFF. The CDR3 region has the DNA TGTGCCAGTAGCCCTAGCGGGAGTGGAACCGGGGAGCTGTTTTTT.

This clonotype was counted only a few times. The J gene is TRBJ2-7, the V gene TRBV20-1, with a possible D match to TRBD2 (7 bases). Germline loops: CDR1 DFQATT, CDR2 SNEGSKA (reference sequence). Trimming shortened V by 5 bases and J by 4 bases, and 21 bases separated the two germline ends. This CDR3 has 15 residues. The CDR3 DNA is TGCAGTGCTGCACAGGGAGGGGAACAAGGGTACGAGCAGTACTTC. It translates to CSAAQGGEQGYEQYF.

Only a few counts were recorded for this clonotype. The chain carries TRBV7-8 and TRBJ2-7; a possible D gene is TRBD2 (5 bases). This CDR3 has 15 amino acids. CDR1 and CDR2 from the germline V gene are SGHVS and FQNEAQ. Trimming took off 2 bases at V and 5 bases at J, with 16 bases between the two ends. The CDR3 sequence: CASSLYSGFLDEQYF. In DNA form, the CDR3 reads TGTGCCAGCAGCTTATACTCGGGGTTCCTCGACGAGCAGTACTTC.

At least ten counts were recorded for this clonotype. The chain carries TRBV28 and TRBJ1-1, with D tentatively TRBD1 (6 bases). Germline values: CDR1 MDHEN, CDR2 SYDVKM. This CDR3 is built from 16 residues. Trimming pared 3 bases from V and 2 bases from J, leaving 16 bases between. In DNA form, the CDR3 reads TGTGCCAGCAGTTTGGGCAGGGGAGCGGGAAACACTGAAGCTTTCTTT. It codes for CASSLGRGAGNTEAFF.

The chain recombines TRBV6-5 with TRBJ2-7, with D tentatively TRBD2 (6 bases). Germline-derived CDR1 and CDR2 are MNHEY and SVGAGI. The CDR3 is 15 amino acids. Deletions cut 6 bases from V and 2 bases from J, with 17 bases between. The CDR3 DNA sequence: TGTGCCAGCAGAGTGGGACTTATGGAGGCCTACGAGCAGTACTTC. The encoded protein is CASRVGLMEAYEQYF.

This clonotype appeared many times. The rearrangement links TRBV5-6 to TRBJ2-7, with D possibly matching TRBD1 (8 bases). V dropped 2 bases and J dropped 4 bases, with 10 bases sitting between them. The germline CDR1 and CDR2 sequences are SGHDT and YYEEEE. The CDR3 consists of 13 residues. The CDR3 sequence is CASSLQGGYEQYF. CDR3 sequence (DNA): TGTGCCAGCAGCTTACAGGGGGGGTACGAGCAGTACTTC.

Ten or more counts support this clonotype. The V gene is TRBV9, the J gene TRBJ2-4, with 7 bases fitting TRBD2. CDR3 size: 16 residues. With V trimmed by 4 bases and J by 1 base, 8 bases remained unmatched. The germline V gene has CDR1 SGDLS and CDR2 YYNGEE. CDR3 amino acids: CASSHGAGAAKNIQYF. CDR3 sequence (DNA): TGTGCCAGCAGCCACGGTGCGGGAGCGGCCAAAAACATTCAGTACTTC. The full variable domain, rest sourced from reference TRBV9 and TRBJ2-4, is DSGVTQTPKHLITATGQRVTLRCSPRSGDLSVYWYQQSLDQGLQFLIQYYNGEERAKGNILERFSAQQFPDLHSELNLSSLELGDSALYFCASSHGAGAAKNIQYFGAGTRLSVL.

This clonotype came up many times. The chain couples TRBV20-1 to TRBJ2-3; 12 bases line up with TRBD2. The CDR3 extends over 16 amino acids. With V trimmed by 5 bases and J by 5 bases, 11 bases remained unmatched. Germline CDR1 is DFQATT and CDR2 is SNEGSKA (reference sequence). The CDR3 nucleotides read TGCAGTGCTCCGGCCCTAGCGGGAGGGCCCGTAGATACGCAGTATTTT. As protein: CSAPALAGGPVDTQYF.

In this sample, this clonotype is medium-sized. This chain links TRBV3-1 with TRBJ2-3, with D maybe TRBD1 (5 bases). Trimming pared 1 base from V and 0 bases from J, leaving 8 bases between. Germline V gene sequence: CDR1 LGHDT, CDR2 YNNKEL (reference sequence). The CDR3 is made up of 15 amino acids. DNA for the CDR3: TGTGCCAGCAGCCAAGGGGGCTCCAGCACAGATACGCAGTATTTT. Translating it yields CASSQGGSSTDTQYF.